The entry that follows covers one T cell receptor beta chain sequence. After removal of 4 bases from V and 5 bases from J, the junction contained 6 bases not matched to a gene. Germline V gene sequence: CDR1 MNHEY, CDR2 SMNVEV (reference sequence). The CDR3 has 15 amino acids. This sample was taken from a study of cytomegalovirus exposure and HLA in healthy donors. The study ran its PCR with 60 Vbeta and 13 Jbeta primers. TCRdb keeps only in-frame clones here, not all; method: immunoSEQ multiplex PCR. The table includes 170,000 or so clones, about three quarters detected once. This TCR was recovered from a woman aged 55 to 70 in good health and CMV-seropositive. Sequenced material: PBMCs. This chain uses TRBV27 with TRBJ2-7; 12 bases match TRBD2. DNA for the CDR3: TGTGCCAGCAGTTCACGGACTAGCGGGAATCACGAGCAGTACTTC. Its translation: CASSSRTSGNHEQYF.